This T cell receptor beta chain appears in the sequencing data of a study of blood T cell repertoires in COVID-19. Study details: Sample material is recorded as cDNA or gDNA derived from T cells, B-cell-depleted T cells, or PBMCs.

Participant ages covered roughly 18 to 89 years across some 25 US areas. CDR3 length: 14 amino acids. Germline V gene sequence: CDR1 MGHRA, CDR2 YSYEKL. V shed 1 base and J 5 bases; nucleotides not matched to a gene: 4. The protocol was immunoSEQ multiplex PCR, while the TCRdb copy is restricted to in-frame clones and leaves out a portion. This table holds fewer than 450,000 clones, more than 75% found once. This receptor was obtained from a woman younger than 35 who had recovered from COVID-19. Sequenced sample: PBMCs or T cells enriched from blood (not recorded which). The chain combines TRBV4-1 with TRBJ1-1; 7 positions match TRBD1. CDR3 sequence (DNA): TGCGCCAGCAGCCAAGGACAGGGAAGAACTGAAGCTTTCTTT. This translates into CASSQGQGRTEAFF.